This TCR beta chain was retrieved from a study of PD-L1 blockade in urothelial cancer (dated by TCRdb to the late 2010s). In the study overall: Every patient began therapy around 2014 and was given atezolizumab 1,200 mg intravenously every 3 weeks. About 85% of the roughly 29 patients were identified as males with urothelial cancer of bladder origin, and a prior smoking history was reported by 18 of 29 patients. Patients had an ECOG performance status of 0 or 1 and had received between 0 and 3 prior chemotherapy regimens. Blood samples were analyzed at two time points: 3 weeks after treatment start (second dose) and 6 weeks after treatment start. A median of about 140,000 T cells and approximately 86,000 unique TCRs was obtained from blood samples, and a median clonality of approximately 0.08 was observed. The study was an exploratory multi-omic analysis of somatic, immune and clinical correlates of response to PD-L1 blockade with atezolizumab in urothelial cancer. TCR sequencing covered pretreatment tumor samples and matched, serially collected peripheral blood taken before and after atezolizumab treatment. Durable clinical benefit was defined as progression-free survival longer than 6 months, and TCR features were also tested against progression-free and overall survival. In the same patients, whole exome sequencing and RNA sequencing of pretreatment tumors were performed in addition to TCR sequencing. Durable clinical benefit was achieved by nine patients and was not achieved by 20 patients. Twenty-nine patients had pretreatment blood TCR-seq, 24 had at least one posttreatment blood collection, and 24 had tumor TCR-seq.

As for this clone: The specificity of this receptor is unknown. Base qualities are not recorded, but no much larger clone differs from it by a single base.

Study-wide findings and limitations: Patients with durable benefit showed greater expansion of tumor-associated TCR clones in peripheral blood 3 weeks after starting treatment (n of about 20, p = 0.022). A pretreatment peripheral blood TCR clonality below the median was linked to improved progression-free and overall survival. Because the sample size was small (n ≈ 30) and many exploratory analyses were performed, the results are intended to be hypothesis-generating.

The germline V gene specifies SGHRS as CDR1 and YFSETQ as CDR2. The CDR3 starts with the cysteine, ends with the phenylalanine, and has 17 residues. The only DNA kept is the CDR3, 51 bases in frame from the first base. Here V drops 5 bases and J drops 3 bases, and the junction holds 14 bases not matched to any gene. The time point label corresponds to: pretreatment peripheral blood. A cohort of around 29 patients with locally advanced or metastatic urothelial carcinoma, treated at Memorial Sloan Kettering on a trial protocol, was included. Peripheral blood mononuclear cells were collected from each patient pretreatment and during treatment, giving between 1 and 8 total time points per patient. The Qiagen DNeasy Blood extraction kit was used to purify genomic DNA from total PBMCs and tumor samples. Collected pretreatment and during treatment, PBMCs were isolated and stored as previously described.

Each PCR received spiked-in synthetic TCR analog templates so that absolute template abundance could be estimated from read counts. TCRbeta CDR3 regions were amplified from genomic DNA with bias-controlled V and J gene primers using the immunoSEQ assay. Rearranged TCRbeta segments were sequenced at approximately 20X coverage. From the authors' description of their analysis: Sequencing errors were corrected by clustering, and CDR3s were annotated against IMGT so that V, D and J genes could be assigned. Downstream analyses used only productive TCRbeta rearrangements and left out out-of-frame or stop-codon sequences. Clonality was computed as one minus Shannon entropy normalized by the log of the number of unique productive sequences. Fisher's exact test with Benjamini-Hochberg correction, using a cutoff of adjusted p below 0.01, was how clones that differed between time points or between blood and tumor were identified. TCRdb took this table from immuneACCESS and kept in-frame rearrangements with V and J called. Such tables lack part of the clones; where checked against another copy, unresolved V genes explain under half of the gap, and the rest is unexplained. The DNA was the basis for D and trimming; V, J and clone size are from that table. Across this sample there are 84,000 or so clones, with 70% to 90% seen only once. The ten largest clones take up 13% to 15% of the sample.

The receptor was isolated from a man in his fifties or sixties with urothelial cancer. This specimen was PBMCs, taken around atezolizumab (anti-PD-L1) treatment. This receptor chain uses TRBV5-1 and TRBJ2-4; 7 bases in the middle match TRBD2. The CDR3 protein is CASSLGGSDGHKNIQYF. The DNA is as follows: TGCGCCAGCAGTCTGGGGGGGTCGGACGGACACAAAAACATTCAGTACTTC.